The clone carrying this TCR beta chain was picked up many times. Its specificity is not known. The germline V gene has CDR1 SGDLS and CDR2 YYNGEE. V lost 3 bases, J lost 6 bases, and 11 bases stayed unmatched. The CDR3 is made up of 16 amino acids. The sample belongs to a study of regulatory T cells in long-lasting Graves disease. Study-wide findings and caveats: Newly diagnosed patients shared 950 to 1,000 public clonotypes; persistent patients shared a few thousand.

With iRepertoire HTBI primers and Arm-PCR of CDR3 regions, TCR beta libraries were built. TCRdb analysed the multiplex PCR reads with MiXCR anew, one entry per CDR3 protein. The data show 350,000 to 550,000 distinct CDR3 sequences, around 15% seen once. Time point reported: newly diagnosed GD, antithyroid drugs for less than 3 months. From RNA extracted from PBMCs, the TCR library was made. This sample was also put to use in a study of T cells in Graves' hyperthyroidism and ophthalmopathy.

The source was peripheral blood mononuclear cells (PBMCs), collected at new diagnosis, from a patient treated with antithyroid drugs. This clonotype was sampled from a woman between 50 and 59 years old with Graves disease. V and J are TRBV9 and TRBJ2-3, with TRBD2 identical over 9 bases. DNA for the CDR3: TGTGCCAGCAGCGGGAAAGTAGCGGGAGTTGTGGATACGCAGTATTTT. Translated: CASSGKVAGVVDTQYF.